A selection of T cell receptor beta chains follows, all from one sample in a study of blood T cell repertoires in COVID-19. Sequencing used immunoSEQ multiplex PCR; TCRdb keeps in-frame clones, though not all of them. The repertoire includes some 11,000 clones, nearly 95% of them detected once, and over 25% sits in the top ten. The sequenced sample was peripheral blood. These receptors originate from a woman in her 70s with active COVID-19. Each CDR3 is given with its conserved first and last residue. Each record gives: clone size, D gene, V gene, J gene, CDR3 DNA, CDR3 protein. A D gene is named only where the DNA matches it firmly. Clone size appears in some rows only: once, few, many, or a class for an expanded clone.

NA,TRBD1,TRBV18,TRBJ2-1,TGTGCCAGCTCGCCAATAACAGGGGGCTCCTACAATGAGCAGTTCTTC,CASSPITGGSYNEQFF
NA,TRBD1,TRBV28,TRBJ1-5,TGTGCCAGCAGTTCCCGGGACAGCCATTATAGCAATCAGCCCCAGCATTTT,CASSSRDSHYSNQPQHF
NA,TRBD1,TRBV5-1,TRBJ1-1,TGCGCCAGCAGCTTGGGAGGGACAGGGGGATCTGAAGCTTTCTTT,CASSLGGTGGSEAFF
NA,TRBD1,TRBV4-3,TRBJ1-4,TGCGCCAGCAGCCGAGCCAGGGGGCCGGGTGAAAAACTGTTTTTT,CASSRARGPGEKLFF
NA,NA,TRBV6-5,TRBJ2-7,TGTGCCAGCTCCCAACAGGGTTTCGAGCAGTACTTC,CASSQQGFEQYF
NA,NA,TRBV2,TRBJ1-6,TGTGCCAGCAGTGACGGCAGGGGTAGTTCACCCCTCCACTTT,CASSDGRGSSPLHF
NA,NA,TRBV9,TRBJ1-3,TGTGCCAGCTCCGGGACAAGGGGAAACACCATATATTTT,CASSGTRGNTIYF
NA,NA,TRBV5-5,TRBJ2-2,TGTGCCAGCAGCTACAGGAGCGGGCCGAACACCGGGGAGCTGTTTTTT,CASSYRSGPNTGELFF
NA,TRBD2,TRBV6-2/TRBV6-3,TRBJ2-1,TGTGCCAGCAGTTACGAAAGGACTAGCGGAGACAATGAGCAGTTCTTC,CASSYERTSGDNEQFF
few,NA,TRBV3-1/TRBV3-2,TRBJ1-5,TGTGCCAGCAGCCAAGGACAGAGCAATCAGCCCCAGCATTTT,CASSQGQSNQPQHF
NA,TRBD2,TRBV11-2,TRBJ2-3,TGTGCCAGCAGCATCATAGCGGGACGCACAGATACGCAGTATTTT,CASSIIAGRTDTQYF
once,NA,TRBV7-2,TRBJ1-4,TGTGCCAGCAGCTATAGCGGGCGAAAACTGTTTTTT,CASSYSGRKLFF
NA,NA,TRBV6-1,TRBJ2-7,TGTGCCAGCAGTGAACAGGGTATAGGAACCTACGAGCAGTACTTC,CASSEQGIGTYEQYF
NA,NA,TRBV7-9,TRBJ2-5,TGTGCCAGCAGCTTGGACAGAAAAGAGACCCAGTACTTC,CASSLDRKETQYF
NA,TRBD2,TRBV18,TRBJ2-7,TGTGCCAGCTCACCACCGATAGCGGGAGGGACCTACGAGCAGTACTTC,CASSPPIAGGTYEQYF
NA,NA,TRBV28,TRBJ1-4,TGTGCCAGCAGTTTTAGGGGAAGAGAAAAACTGTTTTTT,CASSFRGREKLFF
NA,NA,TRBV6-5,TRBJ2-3,TGTGCCAGCAGTTCCACCGGGACTCCCGGTACGCAGTATTTT,CASSSTGTPGTQYF